Following are 11 T cell receptor beta chains from one sample sequenced in a study of cytomegalovirus exposure and HLA in healthy donors. Use of 60 Vbeta and 13 Jbeta primers characterized the PCR. Using immunoSEQ multiplex PCR, the repertoire was profiled, and TCRdb retains in-frame clones only, with some absent. The sample yields approximately 190,000 clones, roughly 80% seen once. Material: PBMCs. These receptors were taken from a middle-aged man in good health and CMV-seronegative.

The chain is built from TRBV5-4 and TRBJ1-5; no definite D call. Trimming cost V 5 bases and J 0 bases, with 21 bases left between them. This CDR3 is built from 18 residues. CDR1 SGHNT and CDR2 YYREEE come from the germline V gene (reference sequence). CDR3 nucleotide sequence: TGTGCCAGCAGTTTTGGAGGAGCTCCAGAATATAGCAATCAGCCCCAGCATTTT. Its protein product is CASSFGGAPEYSNQPQHF.

The chain carries TRBV5-4 and TRBJ2-7; maybe TRBD1 (5 bases). V lost 4 bases and J 3 bases, leaving 11 bases between the germline ends. The CDR3 runs to 13 residues. CDR1 SGHNT and CDR2 YYREEE come from the germline V gene (reference sequence). The CDR3 spells CASSTSGNYEQYF. CDR3 sequence (DNA): TGTGCCAGCAGCACTTCAGGGAACTACGAGCAGTACTTC.

The rearrangement uses TRBV7-2 and TRBJ1-1, with D uncertain. The CDR3 sequence is 13 residues long. The ends were cut back, 7 bases at V and 1 base at J, with 10 bases in the middle. Germline V gene data show CDR1 as SGHTA and CDR2 as FQGNSA. The CDR3 here is CASTLRANTEAFF. The DNA of the CDR3 is TGTGCCAGCACCCTAAGAGCGAACACTGAAGCTTTCTTT.

The V and J genes are TRBV19 and TRBJ1-5, with a possible D match to TRBD1 (6 bases). Trimming removed 5 bases at V and 3 bases at J, with 8 bases between. The CDR3 spans 13 residues. Germline CDR1 LNHDA, CDR2 SQIVND (reference sequence). The CDR3 sequence: CASSDRFNQPQHF. The CDR3 bases are TGTGCCAGTAGTGACAGGTTCAATCAGCCCCAGCATTTT.

This clone was counted once. The gene calls are TRBV27 and TRBJ2-3, with 10 bases that match TRBD1. V was pared by 1 base and J by 4 bases, with 5 bases of the junction left unmatched. The germline gives CDR1 MNHEY, CDR2 SMNVEV (reference sequence). The CDR3 consists of 16 residues. CDR3 nucleotides: TGTGCCAGCAGTTTATGGGGGACAGGGGCCCCAGATACGCAGTATTTT. It translates to CASSLWGTGAPDTQYF.

This clone was found a few times. The J gene is TRBJ1-5, the V gene TRBV5-5; 7 bases match TRBD1. The CDR3 runs 16 residues. The germline V gene has CDR1 SGHKS and CDR2 YYEKEE (reference sequence). V dropped 2 bases and J dropped 2; count of bases not matched to a gene: 7. For the CDR3, the DNA is TGTGCCAGCAGCTTAACCGGGACAGTAGGCAATCAGCCCCAGCATTTT. Protein sequence: CASSLTGTVGNQPQHF.

The CDR3 nucleotides are TGTGCCAGCAGTTTAGGAGGGACAGCCCTTTACGAGCAGTACTTC. Amino acids: CASSLGGTALYEQYF. The chain joins TRBV27 to TRBJ2-7; a possible D gene is TRBD1 (7 bases). Trimming left V 2 bases short and J 4 bases short, with 15 bases between. This CDR3 has 15 residues. CDR1 and CDR2 (germline): MNHEY, SMNVEV (reference sequence).

J is TRBJ2-7 and V is TRBV5-1; 10 bases line up with TRBD1. With 3 bases clipped from V and 3 bases from J, the junction kept 0 bases outside the gene matches. Germline V lookup: CDR1 SGHRS, CDR2 YFSETQ. CDR3 length equals 13 residues. This CDR3 reads CASSWDRGYEQYF. The DNA for the CDR3 is TGCGCCAGCAGCTGGGACAGGGGCTACGAGCAGTACTTC.

The rearrangement joins TRBV4-2 to TRBJ2-2; 7 positions match TRBD1. The CDR3 consists of 15 residues. Germline CDR1 LGHNA, CDR2 YNFKEQ. V dropped 4 bases and J dropped 3; count of bases not matched to a gene: 5. CDR3 nucleotide sequence: TGTGCCAGCAGCCTCCAAGGGACAGACACCGGGGAGCTGTTTTTT. Translation gives CASSLQGTDTGELFF.

The chain links TRBV6-5 to TRBJ2-3, with D unclear. CDR3 size: 16 residues. Germline CDR1 MNHEY, CDR2 SVGAGI. Trimming took off 2 bases at V and 1 base at J, with 13 bases between the two ends. CDR3 nucleotide sequence: TGTGCCAGCAGTTACACGAGCGCGGTCGGCACAGATACGCAGTATTTT. Amino acids: CASSYTSAVGTDTQYF.

This clone was seen a few times. The chain links TRBV5-4 to TRBJ2-5; 8 nucleotides align to TRBD1. The germline V gene has CDR1 SGHNT and CDR2 YYREEE (reference sequence). This CDR3 spans 13 amino acids. V lost 1 base and J lost 5; bases outside the gene matches: 1. The CDR3 loop reads CASSLNRGETQYF. The DNA of the CDR3 is TGTGCCAGCAGCTTGAACAGGGGGGAGACCCAGTACTTC. Filled out from reference TRBV5-4 and TRBJ2-5, the complete variable domain reads ETGVTQSPTHLIKTRGQQVTLRCSSQSGHNTVSWYQQALGQGPQFIFQYYREEENGRGNFPPRFSGLQFPNYSSELNVNALELDDSALYLCASSLNRGETQYFGPGTRLLVL.